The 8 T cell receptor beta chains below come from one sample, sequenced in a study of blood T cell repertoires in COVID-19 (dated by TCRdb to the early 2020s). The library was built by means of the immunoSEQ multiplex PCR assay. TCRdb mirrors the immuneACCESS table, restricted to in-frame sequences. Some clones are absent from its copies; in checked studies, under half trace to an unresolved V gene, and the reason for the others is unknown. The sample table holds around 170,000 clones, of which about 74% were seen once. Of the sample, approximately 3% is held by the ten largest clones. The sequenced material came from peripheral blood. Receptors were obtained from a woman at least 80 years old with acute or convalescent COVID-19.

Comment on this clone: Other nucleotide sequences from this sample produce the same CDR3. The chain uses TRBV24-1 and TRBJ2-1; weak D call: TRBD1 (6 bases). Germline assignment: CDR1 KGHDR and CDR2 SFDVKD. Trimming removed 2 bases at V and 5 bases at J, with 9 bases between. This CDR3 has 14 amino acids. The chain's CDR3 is CATSDSDRDNEQFF. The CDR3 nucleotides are TGTGCCACCAGTGATTCGGACAGAGACAATGAGCAGTTCTTC.

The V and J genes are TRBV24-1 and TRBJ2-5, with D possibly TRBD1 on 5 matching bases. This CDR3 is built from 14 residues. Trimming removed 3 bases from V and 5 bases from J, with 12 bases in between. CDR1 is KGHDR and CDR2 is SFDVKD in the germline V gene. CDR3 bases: TGTGCCACCAGTGATCTTGGACATTCGGAGACCCAGTACTTC. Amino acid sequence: CATSDLGHSETQYF.

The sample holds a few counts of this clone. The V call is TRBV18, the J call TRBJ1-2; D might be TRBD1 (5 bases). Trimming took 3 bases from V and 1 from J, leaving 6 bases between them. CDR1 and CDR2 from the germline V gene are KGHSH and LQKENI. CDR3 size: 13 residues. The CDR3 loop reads CASSPTDNYGYTF. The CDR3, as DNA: TGTGCCAGCTCACCGACAGATAACTATGGCTACACCTTC.

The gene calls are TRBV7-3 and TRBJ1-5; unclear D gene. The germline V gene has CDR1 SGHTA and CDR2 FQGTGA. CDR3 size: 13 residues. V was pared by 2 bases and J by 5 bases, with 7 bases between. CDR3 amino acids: CASSLGQDQPQHF. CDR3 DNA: TGTGCCAGCAGCTTAGGTCAGGATCAGCCCCAGCATTTT.

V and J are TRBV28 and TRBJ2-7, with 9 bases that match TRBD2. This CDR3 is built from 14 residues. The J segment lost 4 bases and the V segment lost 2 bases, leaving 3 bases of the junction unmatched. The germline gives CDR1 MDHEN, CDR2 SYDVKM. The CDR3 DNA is TGTGCCAGCAGTTTACTAGCGGGATGGTACGAGCAGTACTTC. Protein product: CASSLLAGWYEQYF.

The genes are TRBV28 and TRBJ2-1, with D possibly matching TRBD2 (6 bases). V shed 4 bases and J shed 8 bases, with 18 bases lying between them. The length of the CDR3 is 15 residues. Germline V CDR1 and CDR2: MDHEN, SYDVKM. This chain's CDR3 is CASSSSGLYPYEQFF. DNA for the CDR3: TGTGCCAGCAGTTCCTCGGGACTCTACCCCTATGAGCAGTTCTTC.

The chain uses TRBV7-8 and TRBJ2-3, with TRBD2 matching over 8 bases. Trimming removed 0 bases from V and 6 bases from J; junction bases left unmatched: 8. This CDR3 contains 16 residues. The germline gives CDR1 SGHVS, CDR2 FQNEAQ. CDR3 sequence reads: CASSLATGGFEDTQYF. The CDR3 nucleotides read TGTGCCAGCAGCTTAGCGACGGGAGGGTTTGAGGATACGCAGTATTTT.

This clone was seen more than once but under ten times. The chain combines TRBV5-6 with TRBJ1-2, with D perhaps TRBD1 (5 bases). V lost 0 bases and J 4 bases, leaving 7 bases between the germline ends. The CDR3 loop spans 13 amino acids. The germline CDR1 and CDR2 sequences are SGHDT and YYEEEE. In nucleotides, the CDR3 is TGTGCCAGCAGCTTGGGGGGCGCCTATGGCTACACCTTC. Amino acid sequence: CASSLGGAYGYTF.